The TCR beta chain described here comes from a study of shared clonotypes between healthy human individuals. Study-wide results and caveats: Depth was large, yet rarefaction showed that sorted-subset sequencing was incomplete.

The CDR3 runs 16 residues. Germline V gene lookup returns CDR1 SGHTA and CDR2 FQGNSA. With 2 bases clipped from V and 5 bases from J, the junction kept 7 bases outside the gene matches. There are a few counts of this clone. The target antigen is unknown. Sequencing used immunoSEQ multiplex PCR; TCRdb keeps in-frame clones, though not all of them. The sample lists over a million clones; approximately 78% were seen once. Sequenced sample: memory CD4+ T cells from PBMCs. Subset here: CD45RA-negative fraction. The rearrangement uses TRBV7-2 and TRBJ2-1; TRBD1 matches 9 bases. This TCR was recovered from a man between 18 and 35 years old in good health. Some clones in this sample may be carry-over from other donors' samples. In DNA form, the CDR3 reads TGTGCCAGCAGCTTATTCGGACAGGGGACCAACAATGAGCAGTTCTTC. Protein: CASSLFGQGTNNEQFF. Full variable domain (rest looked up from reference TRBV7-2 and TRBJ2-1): GAGVSQSPSNKVTEKGKDVELRCDPISGHTALYWYRQSLGQGLEFLIYFQGNSAPDKSGLPSDRFSAERTGGSVSTLTIQRTQQEDSAVYLCASSLFGQGTNNEQFFGPGTRLTVL.